This T cell receptor beta chain was captured in a study of blood T cells in healthy people across ages (dated by TCRdb to about 2015). In the study overall: In model experiments, roughly one uniquely barcoded TCR beta cDNA molecule per two T cells was captured by template switching. Using deep sequencing normalized with unique cDNA molecular identifiers, the study measured how TCR beta repertoire diversity changes with age. The donors were divided into four age groups: young (average roughly 17 years), middle-aged (about 40), aged (around 67) and long-lived (around 87). To avoid experimental bias, donors of different ages were distributed randomly across sequencing lanes. Two additional independent replicas of 1 million unique cDNA reads from the same blood draw were analyzed for two donors (one aged 18 to 30 and one aged 80 or older). The investigation overall reported the following: Since profiling was done on bulk unsorted PBMCs, naive and antigen-experienced compartments could not be conclusively compared. Donor CMV infection status was unknown, potentially confounding age-related changes in expanded clonotypes. As age increased, observed TCR beta diversity per million T cells dropped in a roughly linear way, and a significant reduction was already evident by age about 40. Compared with the aged group, more naive CD4+ T cells, fewer expanded clones and increased TCR diversity were shown by the long-lived group, suggesting age selection. A strong correlation was found between observed TCR beta diversity and the percentage of naive T cells measured by flow cytometry. Estimates of total diversity from one million sequenced T cells were regarded as lower bounds and underestimates.

This clonotype has a handful of counts. What antigen it recognizes has not been identified. Nothing much larger sits one base from this clone, and base qualities are not available. The roughly 39 donors, aged 6 to 90 years, were systemically healthy Caucasian individuals from Russia. Each donor gave 9 to 10 milliliters of peripheral blood, collected into EDTA-treated Vacutainer tubes. Ficoll-Paque density-gradient centrifugation was used to isolate PBMCs, with at least 7 million obtained per sample. Total RNA, at least 6 micrograms per sample, was extracted from PBMCs with Trizol reagent. For every donor, an aliquot of PBMCs went through flow cytometry to measure the percentages of naive CD45RAhigh/CD27high T cells. The CDR3 runs 11 residues from the cysteine to the phenylalanine. Left in the record is the CDR3 DNA by itself, 33 bases read in frame from the first base. Library prep was done by 5' RACE. The instrument was an Illumina HiSeq 2500. A second PCR of roughly 7 to 12 cycles was performed with a sample-barcoded 5' primer and a J-beta primer mix. A unique molecular identifier was introduced onto each TCR beta cDNA molecule by a template-switch 5' adaptor carrying 12 random nucleotides. Each sample yielded at least 2.5 million CDR3-containing paired-end reads. First-strand cDNA was synthesized from all RNA with the Mint cDNA synthesis kit, primed by a TRBC-specific oligonucleotide. All cDNA was treated with uracil-DNA glycosylase and then went through a first 18-cycle PCR with the universal primers M1SS and BC2_uni_R. As for how the authors treated the data: Each sample was normalized by randomly selecting 1 million high-quality reads, each carrying a distinct molecular identifier. Reads with shared molecular identifiers were discarded instead of being binned into consensus sequences. MiTCR, run with a Q25 quality threshold and the strictest error-elimination algorithm, handled CDR3 identification, clonotype clustering and error correction. A nonparametric unseen species model using Euler transformation provided a lower-bound estimate of total TCR beta diversity. Starting from the raw public reads, TCRdb applied fastp trimming at Q25, assembled clones with MiXCR and retained in-frame beta chains. When rows share a CDR3 protein, they turn into one entry using the most common DNA and genes. In this record, the V and J calls reflect TCRdb's handling and not the investigators' own analysis. The sample table records about a million distinct CDR3 sequences; around 48% of these occur just once. Clones ranked in the top ten supply around 15% of the sample.

The V gene is TRBV12-3 or TRBV12-4 and the J gene is TRBJ2-5; there is no confident call for the D gene. The J call may be in error: the DNA end matches TRBJ2-7 better. The specimen sequenced was blood. The receptor's source is a man aged 25-45 years in good health. CDR3 reads: CASSLRFEQYF. The sequence in DNA is TGTGCCAGCAGTTTAAGGTTCGAGCAGTACTTC.